This TCR beta chain was obtained from a study of T cell changes during pregnancy in multiple sclerosis. The CDR3 sequence is 15 residues long. CDR1 is MDHEN, CDR2 SYDVKM, per germline. V dropped 2 bases and J dropped 6; count of bases not matched to a gene: 8. Using immunoSEQ multiplex PCR, the repertoire was profiled, and TCRdb retains in-frame clones only, with some absent. The table shows some 100,000 clones, with 85% to 95% occurring only once. The sample was peripheral blood, taken before pregnancy. The source of this sequence is a female donor with multiple sclerosis, enrolled in a pregnancy study. This chain joins TRBV28 and TRBJ1-2, with 8 bases that match TRBD1. The DNA for the CDR3 is TGTGCCAGCAGTTTAATCAGGGGGCGAGTAGATGGCTACACCTTC. It yields the protein CASSLIRGRVDGYTF.